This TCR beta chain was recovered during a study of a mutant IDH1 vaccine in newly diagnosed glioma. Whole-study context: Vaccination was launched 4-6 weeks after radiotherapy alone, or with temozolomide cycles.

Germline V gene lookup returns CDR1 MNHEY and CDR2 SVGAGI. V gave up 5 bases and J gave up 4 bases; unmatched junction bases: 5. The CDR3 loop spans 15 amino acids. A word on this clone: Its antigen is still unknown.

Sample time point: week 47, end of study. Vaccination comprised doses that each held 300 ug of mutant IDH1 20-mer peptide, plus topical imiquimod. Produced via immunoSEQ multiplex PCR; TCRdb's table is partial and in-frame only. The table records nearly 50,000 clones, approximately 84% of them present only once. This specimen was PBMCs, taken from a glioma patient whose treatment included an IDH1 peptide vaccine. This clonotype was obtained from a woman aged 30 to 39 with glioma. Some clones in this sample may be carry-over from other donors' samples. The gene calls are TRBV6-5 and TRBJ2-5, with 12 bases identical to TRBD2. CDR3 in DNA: TGTGCCAGCAGTACCTCGGGACTAGCGGGAGAGACCCAGTACTTC. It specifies CASSTSGLAGETQYF.